Included here is one TCR beta chain sequence, with context. These data are taken from a study of blood T cell repertoires in COVID-19. CDR1 is MDHEN, CDR2 SYDVKM, per germline. V was pared by 5 bases and J by 8 bases, with 15 bases of the junction left unmatched. This CDR3 spans 16 amino acids. Participant-reported clinical history was the basis for cohort assignment. Clones were sequenced by immunoSEQ multiplex PCR, and TCRdb holds only the in-frame ones, with some missing. The profile shows a few hundred thousand clones, about nine tenths of them singletons. The rearrangement joins TRBV28 to TRBJ1-2; TRBD1 matches 9 bases. The sequencing input was PBMCs or T cells enriched from blood (not recorded which). This clonotype originated in a young man with acute COVID-19. Here the CDR3 reads CASSPRDRELGSGYTF. As DNA, the CDR3 is TGTGCCAGCAGTCCCCGGGACAGGGAACTGGGATCGGGCTACACCTTC.